This T cell receptor beta chain is drawn from a study of blood T cells in healthy people across ages. The wider study: T cells yielded about one barcoded beta molecule per two cells through template switching.

Whole-study results and caveats: There were more naive CD4+ cells and higher diversity in long-lived donors than in aged donors.

Together with a sample-barcoded 5' primer, a J-beta primer mix was included in a second PCR lasting roughly 7 to 11 cycles. Every cDNA molecule bore a tag from a template-switch adaptor containing 12 random nucleotides. MiXCR was run by TCRdb on the 5' RACE reads, yielding one entry per CDR3 protein. The table lists 1.5 million to 2 million distinct CDR3 sequences, 49% of them singletons. The CDR3 has 16 residues. CDR1 and CDR2 from the germline V gene are SGHVS and FQNEAQ. As regards this clonotype: The antigen remains undetermined. Given a much more abundant clone one base away, this may be a read error.

Specimen: blood. The sequence was obtained from a woman in her thirties or forties in good health. The chain employs TRBV7-8 and TRBJ2-1; maybe TRBD2 (6 bases). The CDR3 sequence: CASSPRGAGPYNEQSF. For the CDR3, the DNA is TGTGCCAGCAGCCCAAGGGGAGCGGGCCCATACAATGAGCAGTCCTTC.